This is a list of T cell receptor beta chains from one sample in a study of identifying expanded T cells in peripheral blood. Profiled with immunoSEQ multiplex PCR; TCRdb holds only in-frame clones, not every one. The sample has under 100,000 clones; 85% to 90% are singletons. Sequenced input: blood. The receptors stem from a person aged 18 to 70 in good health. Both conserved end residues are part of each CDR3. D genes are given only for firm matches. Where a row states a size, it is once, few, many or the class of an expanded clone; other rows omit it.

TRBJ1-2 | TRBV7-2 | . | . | TGTGCCAGCAGCTTAAACCGTCCCACCTTC | CASSLNRPTF
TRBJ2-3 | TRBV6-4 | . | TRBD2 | TGTGCCAGCAGTGGTAGCGGGGGGGCCCCAGATACGCAGTATTTT | CASSGSGGAPDTQYF
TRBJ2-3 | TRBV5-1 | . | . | TGCGCCAGCAGCTTGGAAGCCAGGCGATCTAGCACAGATACGCAGTATTTT | CASSLEARRSSTDTQYF
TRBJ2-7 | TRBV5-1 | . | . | TGCGCCAGCTGCCGGGACACACACTACGAGCAGTACTTC | CASCRDTHYEQYF
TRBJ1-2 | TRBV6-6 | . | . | TGTGCCAGCAGTTACTCCGAGGACAGATCATATGGCTACACCTTC | CASSYSEDRSYGYTF
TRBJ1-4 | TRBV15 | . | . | TGTGCCACCAGTTCAGGGTATGCAACTAATGAAAAACTGTTTTTT | CATSSGYATNEKLFF
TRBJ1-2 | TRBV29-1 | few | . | TGCAGCGTCGACAGCAAAAACTACCAGGGTGACGGCTACACCTTC | CSVDSKNYQGDGYTF
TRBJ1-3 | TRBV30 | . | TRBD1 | TGTGCCTGGAGGGACAGGGGGCTCTCTGGAAACACCATATATTTT | CAWRDRGLSGNTIYF
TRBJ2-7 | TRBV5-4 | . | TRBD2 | TGTGCCAGCAGCTTCTCTAGCGGGAGGTACGAGCAGTACTTC | CASSFSSGRYEQYF
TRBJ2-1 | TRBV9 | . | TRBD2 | TGTGCCAGCAGCGTAGAAATGACTAGCGGGCCAAATGAGCAGTTCTTC | CASSVEMTSGPNEQFF
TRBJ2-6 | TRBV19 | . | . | TGTGCCAGTAGTCAGCAACTGATCTCTGGGGCCAACGTCCTGACTTTC | CASSQQLISGANVLTF
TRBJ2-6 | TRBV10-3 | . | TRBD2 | TGTGCCATCAGCGGGGCGGGAGTTGGGGCCAACGTCCTGACTTTC | CAISGAGVGANVLTF
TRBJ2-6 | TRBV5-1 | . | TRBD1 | TGCGCCAGCAGCACGACAGGGGTCTCTGGGGCCAACGTCCTGACTTTC | CASSTTGVSGANVLTF
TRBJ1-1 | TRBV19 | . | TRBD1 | TGTGCCAGTAGTATAGGAACAGGGGGTAACACTGAAGCTTTCTTT | CASSIGTGGNTEAFF
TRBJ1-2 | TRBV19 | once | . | TGTGCCAGTACGTTCGGGGGATTTAACTATGGCTACACCTTC | CASTFGGFNYGYTF
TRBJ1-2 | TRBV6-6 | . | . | TGTGCCAGCAGTTCACGGACAGTATATGGCTACACCTTC | CASSSRTVYGYTF
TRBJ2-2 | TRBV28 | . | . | TGTGCCAGCAGTGCCTCTAGCACCGGGGAGCTGTTTTTT | CASSASSTGELFF
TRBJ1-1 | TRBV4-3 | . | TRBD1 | TGCGCCAGCAGCCAATACAGGGGAGTTGGGACTGAAGCTTTCTTT | CASSQYRGVGTEAFF
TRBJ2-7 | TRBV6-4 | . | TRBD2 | TGTGCCACGGCGACTAGCGGGACTTCCTACGAGCAGTACTTC | CATATSGTSYEQYF
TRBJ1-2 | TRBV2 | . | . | TGTGCCAGCACCTCAGACCGAACCTACTATGGCTACACCTTC | CASTSDRTYYGYTF
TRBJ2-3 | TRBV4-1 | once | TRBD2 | TGCGCCAGCAGCCAAGGACTAGCGGGGGGGCCAGGGGATACGCAGTATTTT | CASSQGLAGGPGDTQYF
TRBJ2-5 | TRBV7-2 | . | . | TGTGCCAGCAGCTTAGCGAGCAGGAGGCCAGAGACCCAGTACTTC | CASSLASRRPETQYF
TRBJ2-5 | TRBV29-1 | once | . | TGCAGCATTTGGGGCGAGACCCAGTACTTC | CSIWGETQYF
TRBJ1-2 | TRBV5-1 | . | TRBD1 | TGCGCCAGCAGCGCCACGACAGGGTCGGCTGGCTACACCTTC | CASSATTGSAGYTF
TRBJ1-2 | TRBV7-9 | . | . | TGTGCCAGCAGCTTAGCGCTGTCCATTAACTATGGCTACACCTTC | CASSLALSINYGYTF
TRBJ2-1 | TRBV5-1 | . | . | TGCGCCAGCAGCTTGTTGCGCCTAGACAATGAGCAGTTCTTC | CASSLLRLDNEQFF
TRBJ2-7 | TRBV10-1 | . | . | TGCGCCAGCAGTGAGGGACAGCCCTACGAGCAGTACTTC | CASSEGQPYEQYF
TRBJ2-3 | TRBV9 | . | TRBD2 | TGTGCCAGCAGCGTATGGGTCGGGGGGAGCACAGATACGCAGTATTTT | CASSVWVGGSTDTQYF
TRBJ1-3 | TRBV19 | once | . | TGTGCCAGTACGGCGCGCTCTGGAAACACCATATATTTT | CASTARSGNTIYF
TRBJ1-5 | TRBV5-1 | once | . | TGCGCCAGCAGCTTGGGTGGGGCAAACGAGGAGCCCCAGCATTTT | CASSLGGANEEPQHF
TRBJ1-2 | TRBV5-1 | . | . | TGCGCCAGCAGCCCCGGTGGAGGGACCTCTAACTATGGCTACACCTTC | CASSPGGGTSNYGYTF
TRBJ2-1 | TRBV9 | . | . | TGTGCCAGCAGCGAGGGTTCAGCGGATGACAATGAGCAGTTCTTC | CASSEGSADDNEQFF
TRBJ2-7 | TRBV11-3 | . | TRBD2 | TGTGCCAGCAGTCGACTAGCGGGAGGCAACTACGAGCAGTACTTC | CASSRLAGGNYEQYF
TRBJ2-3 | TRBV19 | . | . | TGTGCCAGTAGTAAAAATAGCGGTAGCACAGATACGCAGTATTTT | CASSKNSGSTDTQYF
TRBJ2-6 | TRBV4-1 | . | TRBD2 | TGCGCCAGCAGCCACCCCGGGAGGGAGGGAACTGGGGCCAACGTCCTGACTTTC | CASSHPGREGTGANVLTF
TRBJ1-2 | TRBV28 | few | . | TGTGCCAGCAGTCTAGGGAGCGTTTATGGCTACACCTTC | CASSLGSVYGYTF
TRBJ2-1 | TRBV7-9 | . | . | TGTGCCAGCAGCTCCCCCAGGGCCAATGAGCAGTTCTTC | CASSSPRANEQFF
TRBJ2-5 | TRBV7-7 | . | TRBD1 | TGTGCCAGCAGCACCGACAGGGGGCTAGAGACCCAGTACTTC | CASSTDRGLETQYF
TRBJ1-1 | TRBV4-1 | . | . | TGCGCCAGCAGCCAAGAAAAGGATACGAACACTGAAGCTTTCTTT | CASSQEKDTNTEAFF
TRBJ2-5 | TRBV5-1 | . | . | TGCGCCAGCAGCTTCACCCAAGAGACCCAGTACTTC | CASSFTQETQYF
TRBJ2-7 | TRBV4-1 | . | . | TGCGCCAGCAGCCCCCGGGCGTGGGGGAGCCACGAGCAGTACTTC | CASSPRAWGSHEQYF
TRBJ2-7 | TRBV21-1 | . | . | TGTGCCAGCAGCAAAGGAAAGAGCTCCTACGAGCAGTACTTC | CASSKGKSSYEQYF
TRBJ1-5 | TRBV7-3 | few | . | TGTGCCAGCAGCTATCCCAGGCCGGGGAATCAGCCCCAGCATTTT | CASSYPRPGNQPQHF
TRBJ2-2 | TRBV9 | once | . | TGTGCCAGCAGCGTCGGTCGACGGGACTTCCCGAACACCGGGGAGCTGTTTTTT | CASSVGRRDFPNTGELFF
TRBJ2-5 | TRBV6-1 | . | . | TGTGCCAGCAGTGACGTAGGGAGTTGGGAGACCCAGTACTTC | CASSDVGSWETQYF
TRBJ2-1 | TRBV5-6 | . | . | TGTGCCAGCAGCCTGTTCAATGAGCAGTTCTTC | CASSLFNEQFF
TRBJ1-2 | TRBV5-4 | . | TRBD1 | TGTGCCAGCAGCCACCGGGACAGGGAAGGCGGCTACACCTTC | CASSHRDREGGYTF